This T cell receptor beta chain was obtained from a study of identical twins. This clonotype was counted between two and nine times. The antigen remains unidentified. Each donor was a healthy Caucasian. The CDR3 extends over 15 amino acids. Trimming cost V 6 bases and J 0 bases, with 15 bases left between them. Germline loops: CDR1 MNHNS, CDR2 SASEGT. Study-wide findings and caveats: Surplus twin overlap in beta out-of-frame sequences was less pronounced.

Template switching added a universal primer site, and cDNA bore unique molecular identifiers. In TCRdb, the 5' RACE reads were re-called with MiXCR into one record per CDR3 protein. The table lists 200,000 to 250,000 distinct CDR3 sequences, around 6.9% of them singletons. This sample also appeared in a second study, on yellow fever vaccine responses in identical twins.

The TCR originated in a woman under 30 in good health. The gene calls are TRBV6-1 and TRBJ2-7; D is possibly TRBD1 or TRBD2 (5 bases each). The sample taken for sequencing was memory (CD45RO+) T cells sorted from blood. CDR3 sequence: CASSREGRSSYEQYF. The DNA of the CDR3 is TGTGCCAGCAGCCGCGAGGGACGGTCCTCCTACGAGCAGTACTTC.